The present TCR beta chain was sequenced within a study of early T cells in non-severe SARS-CoV-2 infection (dated by TCRdb to about 2021). About the full investigation: Bulk RNA from unsorted whole blood was used for TCR sequencing, so alpha and beta chains could not be paired.

A case-control design nested within a healthcare worker cohort in London, UK, was used, with weekly nasopharyngeal swab PCR tests and blood sampling performed. Healthcare workers were recruited during the week of the UK lockdown, between 23 and 31 March 2020, and followed weekly for up to roughly 15 weeks. CDR1 DFQATT and CDR2 SNEGSKA are derived from the germline V gene (reference sequence). V sheds 4 bases and J sheds 6 bases, leaving 10 bases between their ends. The CDR3 has 12 amino acids, counting the end cysteine and phenylalanine. The entry retains the CDR3 DNA only, 36 bases that are in frame from base 1. The library relied on 5' RACE. Instrument on record: NextSeq 500. The TCR library protocol attached unique molecular identifiers to individual cDNA molecules to correct for sequencing error and PCR bias. Both TCR alpha and beta chains were sequenced, and tight co-correlation was observed between alpha and beta sequence abundances in each sample. On the study's bioinformatics: Decombinator V4 was used to annotate TCR sequences for V gene, J gene and CDR3. Expanded TCRs were defined as changing significantly between any two time points under a Poisson model with p below 0.0001. TCR abundances were normalised to the total number of TCRs sequenced in each sample and reported as counts per million. MAIT TCRs were defined by TRAV1-2 paired with TRAJ12, TRAJ20 or TRAJ33, and iNKT TCRs by TRAV10 paired with TRAJ18. VDJdb, accessed 1 November 2021, was searched for CMV, EBV and SARS-CoV-2 annotated TCRs, with TCRs annotated for multiple antigens excluded. TCRdb redid the processing of the public reads, applying fastp at Q25 and MiXCR, and retained in-frame beta chains. Every entry covers one CDR3 protein and lists the most common genes and DNA from its rows. The V and J calls come from TCRdb's annotation, not from the publication. The sample table records about 68,000 distinct CDR3 sequences; roughly a tenth of these occur just once. Around 6.1% of the sample lies in the top ten.

The paper as a whole reports these results and caveats: VDJdb matching was skewed toward anti-spike CD8 responses and likely underestimated virus-specific expansions by missing private and CD4 specificities.

This clonotype came up many times. Its antigen is currently not known. It has no much larger one-base neighbor in the sample; base qualities were not kept. Specimen: whole blood. In this chain, TRBV20-1 is recombined with TRBJ2-1, with an unclear D gene assignment. This clonotype was sampled from an adult who was a healthcare worker with PCR-confirmed SARS-CoV-2 infection or an uninfected control (not recorded which). The DNA reads as follows: TGCAGTGCTAAAAACCCCTCCAATGAGCAGTTCTTC. Translated, it reads CSAKNPSNEQFF.